The 15 T cell receptor beta chains reported below all come from one sample, sequenced in a study of blood T cell repertoires in COVID-19. Data came from immunoSEQ multiplex PCR; TCRdb stores just in-frame clones and leaves some out. Of roughly 91,000 clones detected, roughly 80% appear once; the ten largest clones hold around 11%. The material sequenced was peripheral blood. The origin of the receptors is an older man with acute or convalescent COVID-19.

The chain has TRBV19 and TRBJ1-1, with a tentative D call TRBD1 (6 bases). V lost 6 bases to trimming and J lost 6 bases, with 17 bases between them. Per germline, CDR1 LNHDA and CDR2 SQIVND (reference sequence). The CDR3 is 14 amino acids. CDR3 nucleotide sequence: TGTGCCAGTAGCCGAACAGGGAACGAGGCTGAAGCTTTCTTT. This gives the protein CASSRTGNEAEAFF.

This clone was counted once. This rearrangement joins TRBV2 to TRBJ2-3; TRBD2 aligns across 7 bases. The CDR3 consists of 16 residues. CDR1 is SNHLY and CDR2 is FYNNEI in the germline V gene. V was pared by 5 bases and J by 0 bases, with 8 bases of the junction left unmatched. The CDR3 loop reads CASSRNGGGSTDTQYF. For the CDR3, the DNA is TGTGCCAGCAGTCGTAATGGGGGGGGTAGCACAGATACGCAGTATTTT.

This clone was observed once. This chain joins TRBV5-1 and TRBJ2-3, with a tentative D call TRBD2 (7 bases). Per germline, CDR1 SGHRS and CDR2 YFSETQ. CDR3 length: 14 amino acids. Between the trimmed V and J ends, which lost 7 bases and 0 bases, there was a span of 12 bases. The CDR3 region is CASGRGASTDTQYF. The CDR3 coding sequence is TGCGCCAGCGGCCGGGGGGCTAGCACAGATACGCAGTATTTT.

The V call is TRBV27, the J call TRBJ1-5; D call uncertain. Germline loops: CDR1 MNHEY, CDR2 SMNVEV (reference sequence). Trimming took 4 bases from V and 2 from J, leaving 9 bases between them. The CDR3 is made up of 14 amino acids. The CDR3 DNA reads TGTGCCAGCAGTTACACCCTGGGCAATCAGCCCCAGCATTTT. This sequence encodes CASSYTLGNQPQHF.

The count of this clone is one. V is TRBV19 and J is TRBJ2-2, with 10 bases aligning to TRBD1. Trimming took 3 bases from V and 3 from J; bases not matched to a gene: 1. Germline assignment: CDR1 LNHDA and CDR2 SQIVND (reference sequence). The CDR3 is 15 amino acids. This CDR3 is CASSIGTGDTGELFF. The CDR3, as DNA: TGTGCCAGTAGTATTGGGACAGGGGACACCGGGGAGCTGTTTTTT.

This clone has a handful of counts. The chain links TRBV19 to TRBJ1-2; D gene ambiguous. The CDR3 sequence is 13 residues long. The germline gives CDR1 LNHDA, CDR2 SQIVND (reference sequence). V lost 10 bases to trimming and J lost 3 bases, with 15 bases between them. The CDR3 sequence is CATSTVGDYGYTF. In DNA, the CDR3 is TGTGCCACCAGTACGGTCGGGGACTATGGCTACACCTTC.

In this sample, this clone turned up once. The chain couples TRBV19 to TRBJ2-3; D perhaps matches TRBD1 (5 bases). The length of the CDR3 is 15 residues. V lost 2 bases, J lost 0 bases, and 9 bases lay in between. From germline, CDR1 is LNHDA and CDR2 SQIVND (reference sequence). The CDR3 sequence: CASSISGISTDTQYF. The CDR3 DNA sequence: TGTGCCAGTAGTATATCAGGGATTAGCACAGATACGCAGTATTTT.

DNA for the CDR3: TGCAGTGCTAGTGGAAGACTAGCGGGGGGTGGAGATACGCAGTATTTT. This codes for CSASGRLAGGGDTQYF. The genes are TRBV20-1 and TRBJ2-3; 13 bases line up with TRBD2. V was pared by 3 bases and J by 5 bases, with 8 bases of the junction left unmatched. The V gene's germline CDR1 is DFQATT and CDR2 SNEGSKA (reference sequence). The CDR3 loop spans 16 amino acids.

The V and J genes are TRBV7-2 and TRBJ1-3; 8 nucleotides line up with TRBD1. Germline-derived CDR1 and CDR2 are SGHTA and FQGNSA. The V segment lost 5 bases and the J segment 4 bases; nucleotides outside the gene matches: 19. The CDR3 totals 19 residues. The CDR3 loop reads CASSGPGGPLSLLGNTIYF. CDR3 bases: TGTGCCAGCAGCGGACCAGGGGGCCCACTTTCCCTTCTCGGAAACACCATATATTTT.

The chain joins TRBV11-2 to TRBJ2-5, with D possibly TRBD2 on 5 matching bases. The length of the CDR3 is 11 residues. The V end was cut by 8 bases, the J end by 5 bases, with 9 bases between. The germline gives CDR1 SGHAT, CDR2 FQNNGV. This CDR3 reads CASRSGETQYF. The CDR3 DNA is TGTGCCAGCCGCTCGGGGGAGACCCAGTACTTC.

This clone has just a few counts. The CDR3 nucleotides are TGCGCCAGCAGTGAGTTCCAGGGTCAAGAGACCCAGTACTTC. This sequence encodes CASSEFQGQETQYF. The V call is TRBV10-1, the J call TRBJ2-5, with a weak D call TRBD1 (5 bases). The CDR3 is made up of 14 amino acids. The V gene's germline CDR1 is WNHNN and CDR2 SYGVQD (reference sequence). Trimming took 1 base from V and 2 from J, leaving 8 bases between them.

V usage is TRBV5-1 and J usage is TRBJ1-4; TRBD1 might be the D (5 bases). V lost 4 bases and J lost 10, with 14 bases in between. The germline V gene encodes CDR1 SGHRS and CDR2 YFSETQ. This CDR3 comprises 13 residues. The DNA for the CDR3 is TGCGCCAGCAGCCCTGCGGGACCCGGAAAACTGTTTTTT. It specifies CASSPAGPGKLFF.

This rearrangement joins TRBV4-1 to TRBJ2-7, with 7 nucleotides matching TRBD2. There are 15 residues in the CDR3. V lost 0 bases to trimming and J lost 2 bases; unmatched junction nucleotides: 4. Germline V gene lookup returns CDR1 MGHRA and CDR2 YSYEKL. The CDR3: CASSQDPAGAYEQYF. The CDR3 nucleotides are TGCGCCAGCAGCCAAGATCCCGCGGGGGCCTACGAGCAGTACTTC.

The chain joins TRBV29-1 to TRBJ2-1; 7 bases line up with TRBD2. The trim removed 7 bases at V and 10 bases at J, leaving 10 bases unmatched. This CDR3 is built from 12 residues. Germline V gene sequence: CDR1 SQVTM, CDR2 ANQGSEA. The CDR3, as DNA: TGCAGCGGCGGGGGTACAGCACGGGAGCAGTTCTTC. Translated, it gives CSGGGTAREQFF.

V gene TRBV6-6 combines with J gene TRBJ2-1; 10 nucleotides line up with TRBD1. J gave up 2 bases and V 5 bases, and 3 bases lay outside the gene matches. The CDR3 covers 15 residues. The germline V gene encodes CDR1 MNHNY and CDR2 SVGAGI (reference sequence). DNA of the CDR3: TGTGCCAGCAGTCGACAGGGGGCTACCTACAATGAGCAGTTCTTC. It is translated as CASSRQGATYNEQFF.